The 22 T cell receptor beta chains presented below share a single source sample, sequenced in a study of control samples from healthy donors and cancer patients. Some clones are missing from TCRdb's copy, which holds only in-frame ones; the method was immunoSEQ multiplex PCR. The data contain under 200,000 clones, 93% of them singletons. Input material: blood. These receptors all stem from a woman aged 60-75 years in good health.

V gene TRBV18 combines with J gene TRBJ2-5, with TRBD2 matching 8 bases. The length of the CDR3 is 14 residues. Germline assignment: CDR1 KGHSH and CDR2 LQKENI. V lost 4 bases to trimming and J lost 5 bases; unmatched junction nucleotides: 6. CDR3 bases: TGTGCCAGCTCACAGGCGGGGGGCTCGGAGACCCAGTACTTC. Amino acid sequence: CASSQAGGSETQYF.

This chain uses TRBV12-3 or TRBV12-4 with TRBJ2-1; the D is unclear. V was cut by 7 bases and J by 5 bases, with 6 bases left in between. The CDR3 covers 11 residues. The CDR3 coding sequence is TGTGCCAGCACACGGAACAATGAGCAGTTCTTC. This encodes CASTRNNEQFF.

The chain is built from TRBV5-6 and TRBJ2-3, with D unclear. The V and J ends lost 1 base and 3 bases respectively, with 0 bases between them. Germline lookup yields CDR1 SGHDT and CDR2 YYEEEE. This CDR3 has 11 amino acids. The CDR3 is CASSLTDTQYF. The DNA for the CDR3 is TGTGCCAGCAGCTTGACAGATACGCAGTATTTT.

The rearrangement joins TRBV3-1 (or the pseudogene TRBV3-2) to TRBJ1-1; unclear D gene. Trimming left V 1 base short and J 1 base short, with 10 bases between. The CDR3 spans 15 residues. Germline loops: CDR1 LGHDT, CDR2 YNNKEL (reference sequence). CDR3 in DNA: TGTGCCAGCAGCCAAGGTTCAGGAACGAACACTGAAGCTTTCTTT. It specifies CASSQGSGTNTEAFF.

There are a few counts of this clone. Other DNA sequences in this sample translate to the same CDR3. The chain employs TRBV12-5 and TRBJ1-5; D perhaps matches TRBD1 (5 bases). This CDR3 is built from 18 residues. V was shortened by 0 bases and J by 4 bases, with 19 bases between the two germline ends. CDR1 and CDR2 (germline): LGHNT, FRNRAP. CDR3 in DNA: TGTGCTAGTGGTTTGGTAGCGGGGCAGCCTGAGGGGAATCAGCCCCAGCATTTT. Translating it yields CASGLVAGQPEGNQPQHF.

The chain joins TRBV7-7 to TRBJ1-4, with 10 bases identical to TRBD1. Germline V gene data show CDR1 as SSHAT and CDR2 as FNYEAQ (reference sequence). Unmatched junction bases numbered 2, after V lost 4 bases and J lost 6 bases. CDR3 size: 14 residues. The CDR3 reads CASSSGTGDEKLFF. The CDR3 DNA reads as TGTGCCAGCAGCTCGGGGACAGGGGATGAAAAACTGTTTTTT. The full variable domain, completed using reference TRBV7-7 and TRBJ1-4, is GAGVSQSPRYKVTKRGQDVTLRCDPISSHATLYWYQQALGQGPEFLTYFNYEAQPDKSGLPSDRFSAERPEGSISTLTIQRTEQRDSAMYRCASSSGTGDEKLFFGSGTQLSVL.

The gene calls are TRBV19 and TRBJ1-2; the D is unclear. CDR1 LNHDA and CDR2 SQIVND come from the germline V gene (reference sequence). V was shortened by 0 bases and J by 1 base, with 6 bases between the two germline ends. The length of the CDR3 is 14 residues. The CDR3 region is CASSIDPGNYGYTF. In nucleotides, the CDR3 is TGTGCCAGTAGTATAGATCCGGGTAACTATGGCTACACCTTC.

The V and J genes are TRBV3-1 (or the pseudogene TRBV3-2) and TRBJ1-2; 10 positions match TRBD1. The germline gives CDR1 LGHDT, CDR2 YNNKEL (reference sequence). The CDR3 spans 15 residues. Unmatched junction bases numbered 5, after V lost 1 base and J lost 6 bases. CDR3 in amino acids: CASSQGWDRGHGYTF. In DNA form, the CDR3 reads TGTGCCAGCAGCCAAGGGTGGGACAGGGGCCATGGCTACACCTTC.

V and J are TRBV15 and TRBJ1-1; D remains ambiguous. The V and J ends lost 0 bases and 6 bases respectively, with 11 bases between them. This CDR3 region has 14 residues. CDR1 and CDR2 (germline): LNHNV, YYDKDF (reference sequence). The CDR3 loop is CATSRDGKVPEAFF. DNA for the CDR3: TGTGCCACCAGCAGAGATGGCAAGGTGCCTGAAGCTTTCTTT.

This chain's CDR3 is CASSQGWGAGQPQHF. As DNA, the CDR3 is TGTGCCAGCAGCCAAGGGTGGGGGGCAGGTCAGCCCCAGCATTTT. This chain uses TRBV3-1 (or the pseudogene TRBV3-2) with TRBJ1-5; D might be TRBD1 (6 bases). The CDR3 consists of 15 residues. Between the trimmed V and J ends, which lost 1 base and 6 bases, there was a span of 13 bases. Germline V gene lookup returns CDR1 LGHDT and CDR2 YNNKEL (reference sequence).

A word on this clone: An end of the junction does not agree with germline; a read error may underlie this. The chain recombines TRBV27 with TRBJ1-2; tentatively, D is TRBD1 (5 bases). This CDR3 comprises 18 residues. Germline lookup yields CDR1 MNHEY and CDR2 SMNVEV (reference sequence). The CDR3 is CATSLIMGKGPFGYGYTF. The CDR3 region has the DNA TGTGCCACCAGTTTAATCATGGGGAAGGGGCCCTTTGGTTATGGCTACACCTTC.

The genes are TRBV5-1 and TRBJ1-1; D remains unclear. CDR3 length: 14 amino acids. The germline gives CDR1 SGHRS, CDR2 YFSETQ. Trimming left V 3 bases short and J 2 bases short, with 11 bases between. The CDR3 DNA is TGCGCCAGCAGCTGGGGAAACAGAAACACTGAAGCTTTCTTT. It specifies CASSWGNRNTEAFF.

V usage is TRBV5-1 and J usage is TRBJ2-5; a weak D match, TRBD2 (6 bases). V lost 3 bases to trimming and J lost 1 base, with 13 bases between them. Germline V CDR1 and CDR2: SGHRS, YFSETQ. This CDR3 comprises 15 residues. In DNA, the CDR3 is TGCGCCAGCAGCTCGTGGGGGGAAACCCAAGAGACCCAGTACTTC. This gives the protein CASSSWGETQETQYF.

This clone was recorded only once. The J gene is TRBJ2-7, the V gene TRBV11-2; D possibly corresponds to TRBD1 (6 bases). The V gene's germline CDR1 is SGHAT and CDR2 FQNNGV. The CDR3 length is 14 residues. V lost 7 bases, J lost 4 bases, and 17 bases lay in between. CDR3 sequence: CASTLISGEYEQYF. The CDR3 bases are TGTGCCAGCACCCTTATCTCAGGGGAATACGAGCAGTACTTC. The variable domain in full, with the rest retrieved from reference TRBV11-2 and TRBJ2-7, is EAGVAQSPRYKIIEKRQSVAFWCNPISGHATLYWYQQILGQGPKLLIQFQNNGVVDDSQLPKDRFSAERLKGVDSTLKIQPAKLEDSAVYLCASTLISGEYEQYFGPGTRLTVT.

The chain links TRBV5-3 to TRBJ2-3, with D unclear. TRBV5-3 is an ORF; its function is uncertain. This CDR3 spans 14 amino acids. V was shortened by 3 bases and J by 0 bases, with 8 bases between the two germline ends. The CDR3 protein is CARSCRPSTDTQYF. The CDR3 nucleotides read TGTGCCAGAAGCTGTAGACCAAGCACAGATACGCAGTATTTT.

This clone was seen just once. This chain joins TRBV12-5 and TRBJ2-2, with D perhaps assigned TRBD1 or TRBD2 (5 bases each). The V end lost 9 bases, the J end lost 7 bases, and 12 bases lay between the germline ends. CDR1 and CDR2 (germline): LGHNT, FRNRAP. This CDR3 has 12 residues. In nucleotides, the CDR3 is TGTGCTAGCTTTCGGGGCATCGGGGAGCTGTTTTTT. Protein: CASFRGIGELFF.

This sequence joins TRBV3-1 (or the pseudogene TRBV3-2) and TRBJ1-4; 8 nucleotides align to TRBD1. Germline V gene data show CDR1 as LGHDT and CDR2 as YNNKEL (reference sequence). With V trimmed by 4 bases and J by 7 bases, 8 bases remained unmatched. The CDR3 has 15 residues. CDR3 sequence: CASSRQTGVTEKLFF. The CDR3 bases are TGTGCCAGCAGCCGCCAGACAGGGGTAACTGAAAAACTGTTTTTT.

The chain is built from TRBV18 and TRBJ1-1; TRBD1 matches 10 bases. V was clipped by 3 bases and J by 7 bases; unmatched bases: 14. Germline CDR1 is KGHSH and CDR2 is LQKENI. The CDR3 spans 17 residues. CDR3 residues: CASSPTTGTGVPFEAFF. Written as DNA, the CDR3 is TGTGCCAGCTCACCCACAACCGGGACAGGGGTCCCTTTTGAAGCTTTCTTT.

This sequence joins TRBV5-5 and TRBJ1-2; unclear D gene. Between the trimmed V and J ends, which lost 0 bases and 1 base, there was a span of 10 bases. CDR1 and CDR2 (germline): SGHKS, YYEKEE (reference sequence). The CDR3 length is 15 residues. The CDR3 DNA sequence: TGTGCCAGCAGCTTGGGGGCAGGCAATAACTATGGCTACACCTTC. It specifies CASSLGAGNNYGYTF.

This chain uses TRBV4-1 with TRBJ1-4; no firm D call. Germline CDR1 and CDR2: MGHRA and YSYEKL. CDR3 length: 15 amino acids. V was trimmed by 0 bases and J by 10 bases, leaving 15 bases between them. CDR3 amino acids: CASSQEMSSVGKLFF. The CDR3 DNA sequence: TGCGCCAGCAGCCAAGAAATGTCGTCAGTAGGAAAACTGTTTTTT.

This sequence joins TRBV6-5 and TRBJ1-2, with 10 nucleotides matching TRBD1. The V and J ends lost 7 bases and 1 base, in that order; junction bases with no gene match: 6. The germline gives CDR1 MNHEY, CDR2 SVGAGI. The CDR3 extends over 15 amino acids. The CDR3 spells CASNGQGVGNYGYTF. The DNA for the CDR3 is TGTGCCAGCAACGGACAGGGGGTCGGTAACTATGGCTACACCTTC.

V and J are TRBV6-5 and TRBJ1-4; 10 bases fit TRBD1. V was clipped by 7 bases and J by 5 bases; unmatched bases: 4. The CDR3 runs to 14 residues. Per germline, CDR1 MNHEY and CDR2 SVGAGI. CDR3 coding DNA: TGTGCCAGCACCAGGGACAGGGGAAATGAAAAACTGTTTTTT. Encoded protein: CASTRDRGNEKLFF.